This T cell receptor (beta chain) was recovered during a study of OX40 agonist ivuxolimab in advanced cancers. The wider study: Six ivuxolimab dose levels, 0.01 to 10 mg/kg, were given intravenously every 2 weeks. Among those treated, three patients had partial responses, one with hepatocellular carcinoma and two with cutaneous melanoma. Study-wide points: CD4+ and CD8+ T cells in blood underwent clonal expansion by week 6 at 0.1 to 3.0 mg/kg. Some of the nonresponding patients also showed low levels of normalized T-cell clonal expansion.

Method: immunoSEQ multiplex PCR; TCRdb's copy keeps in-frame clones and lacks some. The sample has 15,000 to 20,000 clones, less than 95% seen once. Worth noting for this clone: Its matching antigen is unknown.

The receptor's source is an adult with an advanced solid tumor such as melanoma, head and neck, liver or kidney cancer. This sample comprised CD4+ or CD8+ T cells sorted from blood, obtained in a trial of the OX40 agonist ivuxolimab.

CDR3 sequence reads: CASSLGTSGTNEQFF. In DNA, the CDR3 is TGTGCCAGCAGCTTAGGGACTAGCGGGACGAATGAGCAGTTCTTC. V usage is TRBV7-9 and J usage is TRBJ2-1; 12 bases line up with TRBD2. The CDR3 loop spans 15 amino acids. Trimming took 1 base from V and 7 from J; bases not matched to a gene: 2. Germline-derived CDR1 and CDR2 are SEHNR and FQNEAQ (reference sequence).